This TCR beta chain came from a study of CD8 T cells in Susac syndrome (dated by TCRdb to about 2019). Study-level background: Of the Susac syndrome patients who were sequenced, roughly 6 had clinically active disease and about 8 were in clinical remission. At blood withdrawal, Susac syndrome patients were either therapy-naive, taking corticosteroids (in some cases with IVIg as well), or taking IVIg alone. Whether CD8+ T cell activation and differentiation in Susac syndrome was antigen driven was tested using repertoire sequencing. Clonality of the CD8+ T cell repertoire was compared between about a dozen healthy donors, approximately 14 Susac syndrome patients and 15 multiple sclerosis patients.

There are 15 amino acids in the CDR3, from cysteine to phenylalanine inclusive. The CDR3 DNA has 45 bases and is translated from base 1. The germline V gene (reference sequence) provides CDR1 DFQATT and CDR2 SNEGSKA. V gives up 6 bases and J gives up 2 bases, and the segment between their germline ends measures 14 bases. In the case of this clonotype: It lacks a known antigen. Base-call qualities are not available, and no considerably larger clone is one nucleotide away.

RNA was extracted using the RNeasy kit, and about 0.5 to 1 ug of the RNA was reverse transcribed with random hexamers. The immunoSEQ multiplex PCR assay, covering 54 Vbeta and 13 Jbeta segments, was used to amplify TCR beta CDR3 regions. PCR amplification bias was corrected by using a synthetic template baseline for primer optimization and computational correction. On the authors' methods: Reads were assigned to V, D and J genes according to IMGT and analyzed in immunoSEQ Analyzer, with only productive sequences retained. Clonality was calculated as one minus the Shannon entropy normalized by log2 of the number of productive unique sequences. For each patient and control, public and private clones were evaluated within the 100 most prevalent clones. Susac-specific clones were defined as absent from healthy and MS cohorts, 850 to 1,300 published viral clones and other ImmuneACCESS disease sequences. The public reads were reprocessed in TCRdb via fastp at Q25 and MiXCR, keeping in-frame beta chains. Rows with one shared CDR3 protein collapse into an entry with the most common genes and DNA. The authors' filters were not applied to this entry. The table for this sample lists 200,000 or so distinct CDR3 sequences; 85% to 95% of them were counted only once. The ten largest clones add up to around 0.16% of the sample.

High-throughput TCR beta sequencing profiled peripheral blood CD8+ and CD4+ T cells from healthy donors, Susac syndrome patients and multiple sclerosis patients. The Susac syndrome patients fulfilled recently defined diagnostic criteria for definite or probable disease. CD8+ TEMRA cells were enriched by FACS, while bulk CD8+ and CD4+ T cells were purified by magnetic negative isolation. Blood was collected in EDTA tubes and processed within 24 hours, with PBMCs isolated through density gradient centrifugation. PBMCs destined for TCR sequencing were cryopreserved in liquid nitrogen and later thawed in a 37 °C water bath. A purity of at least 90% was achieved for sorted or isolated CD4+, CD8+ and CD8+ TEMRA cells. The research as a whole found: In the total CD8+ and CD8+ TEMRA repertoires, 15 to 20 and five Susac-specific public clones, respectively, were identified. The study acknowledged that relatively few individuals were included in the TCR sequencing and HLA analysis. Susac syndrome CD8+ repertoires showed clonal expansion, highest in CD8+ TEMRA cells and greater in clinically active than remitting patients.

The sequenced sample was CD8+ T cells from PBMCs. Rearrangement joined TRBV20-1 to TRBJ1-6; TRBD1 might be the D gene, on 6 matching bases. The receptor's source is a human donor with Susac syndrome. The nucleotide sequence is given as TGCAGTGCCTTGGCGGGGGACACCTATAATTCACCCCTCCACTTT. The encoded protein is CSALAGDTYNSPLHF.